This entry lists 23 T cell receptor beta chains sequenced from one sample in a study of T cells in Graves' hyperthyroidism and ophthalmopathy. TCR beta CDR3 region amplification was performed from RNA transcripts. With the HTBI primer set, the TCR CDR3 went through a first round of RT-PCR. TCRdb recomputed calls from the multiplex PCR reads with MiXCR, one row per CDR3 protein. In the table there are approximately 600,000 distinct CDR3 sequences, roughly 14% of which are singletons. Sample: blood. These receptors were obtained from a woman between 40 and 55 years old with Graves' ophthalmopathy.

V is TRBV28 and J is TRBJ1-5; D call uncertain. CDR3 size: 12 residues. Trimming cost V 5 bases and J 11 bases, with 13 bases left between them. Per the germline V gene, CDR1 is MDHEN and CDR2 is SYDVKM. The CDR3 nucleotides are TGTGCCAGCAGTGACTGGGAATCAGCCCAGCATTTT. Protein product: CASSDWESAQHF.

This clonotype was picked up many times. The V call is TRBV5-1, the J call TRBJ2-7, with no clear D. Trimming pared 5 bases from V and 1 base from J, leaving 4 bases between. Germline CDR1 reads SGHRS; CDR2 reads YFSETQ. This CDR3 is built from 11 residues. The chain's CDR3 is CASRMSYEQYF. The CDR3 DNA reads as TGCGCCAGCAGAATGTCCTACGAGCAGTACTTC.

On this clonotype: The junction shows a germline mismatch at one end, possibly a read error. This sequence joins TRBV27 and TRBJ2-7; D ambiguous. The CDR3 spans 13 residues. Germline CDR1 reads MNHEY; CDR2 reads SMNVEV (reference sequence). The CDR3 nucleotides read TGTGCCAGCAGTTTATCCGTTGAGTACGAGCAGTACTTT. It codes for CASSLSVEYEQYF.

This clonotype was detected many times. This rearrangement joins TRBV6-1 to TRBJ2-7; the D gene is possibly TRBD1 (6 bases). Per the germline V gene, CDR1 is MNHNS and CDR2 is SASEGT. V was shortened by 6 bases and J by 0 bases, with 12 bases between the two germline ends. The CDR3 extends over 14 amino acids. In DNA, the CDR3 is TGTGCCAGCAGGGACAGTAGGAACTCCTACGAGCAGTACTTC. This codes for CASRDSRNSYEQYF.

For this clonotype: Likely a read error: the CDR3 ends without its conserved phenylalanine or tryptophan. The chain combines TRBV28 with TRBJ2-7; 8 bases are a match to TRBD1. V was clipped by 8 bases and J by 4 bases; unmatched bases: 10. Germline assignment: CDR1 MDHEN and CDR2 SYDVKM. This CDR3 is 14 amino acids long. The CDR3 here is CASLLAGGGYEQYS. The CDR3 DNA sequence: TGTGCCAGCCTTTTGGCAGGGGGCGGGTACGAGCAGTACTCC.

This clonotype has only a few counts. This chain joins TRBV12-3 or TRBV12-4 and TRBJ2-2; maybe TRBD1 (6 bases). This CDR3 has 14 residues. Trimming removed 6 bases at V and 4 bases at J, with 12 bases between. The CDR3 coding sequence is TGTGCCAGCAGCCCACAGGGTTCCACCGGGGAGCTGTTTTTT. It codes for CASSPQGSTGELFF.

The chain is built from TRBV6-1 and TRBJ1-2, with TRBD1 as a possible D gene (5 bases). The germline V and J ends were trimmed by 7 bases and 6 bases, with 18 bases remaining between them. Germline CDR1 and CDR2: MNHNS and SASEGT. The CDR3 totals 14 residues. CDR3 sequence (DNA): TGTGCCAGCACCCCCTCCGGGACTACAAATGGCTACACCTTC. Translating gives CASTPSGTTNGYTF.

This clonotype was observed at least ten times. The chain recombines TRBV6-4 with TRBJ1-5, with D maybe TRBD1 (6 bases). There are 20 residues in the CDR3. Germline V gene lookup returns CDR1 MRHNA and CDR2 SNTAGT. V gave up 10 bases and J gave up 0 bases, with 31 bases separating them. The CDR3 region has the DNA TGTGCCAACCCCTGCGGAGAACGGACAGACCGGCGACATAGCAATCAGCCCCAGCATTTT. Encoded protein: CANPCGERTDRRHSNQPQHF.

This clonotype was counted ten times or more. The V and J genes are TRBV28 and TRBJ2-7; 7 nucleotides line up with TRBD1. The CDR3 length is 14 residues. Germline CDR1 reads MDHEN; CDR2 reads SYDVKM. The J segment lost 0 bases and the V segment lost 6 bases, leaving 5 bases of the junction unmatched. In DNA, the CDR3 is TGTGCCAGCAGCTACAGGGGCCGCTCCTACGAGCAGTACTTC. Encoded protein: CASSYRGRSYEQYF.

Ten or more counts support this clonotype. The gene calls are TRBV6-2 or TRBV6-3 and TRBJ1-1; TRBD1 agrees at 8 bases. Germline CDR1 is MNHEY and CDR2 is SVGEGT. J was trimmed by 1 base and V by 6 bases; bases with no gene match: 4. The CDR3 has 14 amino acids. The CDR3 region is CASRTGVWNTEAFF. Written as DNA, the CDR3 is TGTGCCAGCAGGACAGGGGTGTGGAACACTGAAGCTTTCTTT.

This clonotype has at least ten counts. CDR3 sequence: CAWSDGPRRQGGQPQHF. As DNA, the CDR3 is TGTGCCTGGAGCGACGGCCCGAGAAGACAGGGAGGACAGCCCCAGCATTTT. This chain joins TRBV30 and TRBJ1-5, with 7 bases lining up with TRBD1. The germline gives CDR1 GTSNPN, CDR2 SVGIG (reference sequence). CDR3 size: 17 residues. V dropped 3 bases and J dropped 7; count of bases not matched to a gene: 18.

In this sample, this clonotype turned up many times. The chain carries TRBV24-1 and TRBJ2-7; D call uncertain. V was shortened by 8 bases and J by 5 bases, with 18 bases between the two germline ends. Germline lookup yields CDR1 KGHDR and CDR2 SFDVKD. The CDR3 is 14 residues long. Here the CDR3 DNA reads TGTGCCACCACCCCCTGGCCCCCTGGCCACGAGCAGTACTTC. It encodes CATTPWPPGHEQYF.

In its sample, this clonotype was seen many times. This rearrangement joins TRBV5-1 to TRBJ2-7; 7 nucleotides agree with TRBD2. V trimming: 2 bases; J trimming: 2 bases; junction bases outside the gene matches: 4. The CDR3 loop spans 14 amino acids. The germline V gene encodes CDR1 SGHRS and CDR2 YFSETQ. The CDR3 region is CASSFLAGAYEQYF. The CDR3 coding sequence is TGCGCCAGCAGCTTCCTTGCGGGAGCCTACGAGCAGTACTTC. Using reference TRBV5-1 and TRBJ2-7 for the parts outside the CDR3, the full variable domain is KAGVTQTPRYLIKTRGQQVTLSCSPISGHRSVSWYQQTPGQGLQFLFEYFSETQRNKGNFPGRFSGRQFSNSRSEMNVSTLELGDSALYLCASSFLAGAYEQYFGPGTRLTVT.

This clonotype has a count of ten or more. The V and J genes are TRBV7-2 and TRBJ1-5, with unresolved D. Germline V CDR1 and CDR2: SGHTA, FQGNSA. With 2 bases removed from V and 4 bases from J, the gap between germline ends came to 9 bases. CDR3 length: 14 amino acids. The DNA of the CDR3 is TGTGCCAGCAGCTTATTTTCTAGTAATCAGCCCCAGCATTTT. Translated: CASSLFSSNQPQHF.

The chain links TRBV12-3 or TRBV12-4 to TRBJ1-5, with D hard to call. With 8 bases removed from V and 1 base from J, the gap between germline ends came to 12 bases. This CDR3 comprises 14 residues. The CDR3, as DNA: TGTGCCAGCCTTTGGGGAGGCAGCAATCAGCCCCAGCATTTT. Translating it yields CASLWGGSNQPQHF.

This clonotype came up many times. The chain links TRBV27 to TRBJ2-4; D remains ambiguous. The germline V and J ends were trimmed by 5 bases and 0 bases, with 8 bases remaining between them. The CDR3 runs 14 residues. Germline V gene data show CDR1 as MNHEY and CDR2 as SMNVEV (reference sequence). The CDR3 is CASSPPLAKNIQYF. The CDR3 coding sequence is TGTGCCAGCAGTCCTCCCCTAGCCAAAAACATTCAGTACTTC.

This clonotype was detected ten times or more. This chain connects TRBV10-3 to TRBJ1-1; the D gene is possibly TRBD1 (5 bases). CDR1 is ENHRY, CDR2 SYGVKD, per germline. The length of the CDR3 is 17 residues. V was pared by 0 bases and J by 2 bases, with 16 bases between. The CDR3 nucleotides are TGTGCCATCAGTGAGTCGGAAGGGGCCCCGGGAAACACTGAAGCTTTCTTT. Protein product: CAISESEGAPGNTEAFF.

This chain's CDR3 is CASSSGPARAGAYEQYF. The CDR3 DNA reads TGTGCCAGCAGCTCCGGACCAGCGCGGGCTGGGGCCTACGAGCAGTACTTC. The chain is built from TRBV7-3 and TRBJ2-7; tentative D call: TRBD2 (5 bases). CDR3 size: 17 residues. The germline gives CDR1 SGHTA, CDR2 FQGTGA. Between the trimmed V and J ends, which lost 4 bases and 2 bases, there was a span of 21 bases.

This clonotype was recorded many times. CDR3 region: CASRSGTGYYEQYF. Here the CDR3 DNA reads TGTGCCAGCAGGTCCGGGACAGGCTACTACGAGCAGTACTTC. The chain employs TRBV28 and TRBJ2-7, with 8 bases identical to TRBD1. Germline values: CDR1 MDHEN, CDR2 SYDVKM. The CDR3 contains 14 residues. With V trimmed by 6 bases and J by 3 bases, 7 bases remained unmatched.

This clonotype was detected ten times or more. CDR3 sequence reads: CASSSVGLAGASYEQYF. The CDR3 nucleotides are TGTGCCAGCAGCTCGGTCGGACTAGCGGGTGCTTCCTACGAGCAGTACTTC. The rearrangement uses TRBV28 and TRBJ2-7, with 11 bases identical to TRBD2. CDR1 is MDHEN and CDR2 is SYDVKM in the germline V gene. The J segment lost 1 base and the V segment lost 6 bases, leaving 11 bases of the junction unmatched. CDR3 length equals 17 residues.

This clonotype was detected ten times or more. A much more abundant neighbour one base away suggests this may be a read error. This chain joins TRBV12-3 or TRBV12-4 and TRBJ2-7; TRBD1 aligns across 8 bases. The CDR3 covers 14 residues. The CDR3 bases are TGTGCCAGCAGTTTGACAGGGGTAGGCTACGAGCGGTACTTC. This gives the protein CASSLTGVGYERYF.

At least ten counts were recorded for this clonotype. The rearrangement links TRBV7-3 to TRBJ2-5, with D possibly being TRBD2 (6 bases). The V gene lost 4 bases and the J gene lost 5 bases, with 17 bases spanning the gap. There are 15 residues in the CDR3. Germline V gene sequence: CDR1 SGHTA, CDR2 FQGTGA. The DNA for the CDR3 is TGTGCCAGCAGCTCCGGCCGGGACGGAGGGGAGACCCAGTACTTC. Protein sequence: CASSSGRDGGETQYF.

This clonotype was seen at least ten times. The chain recombines TRBV12-3 or TRBV12-4 with TRBJ2-5; tentatively, D is TRBD1 or TRBD2 (5 bases each). CDR3 size: 13 residues. Trimming took 6 bases from V and 5 from J, leaving 13 bases between them. The CDR3 region has the DNA TGTGCCAGCAGAAGAGGGGTCCGGGAGACCCAGTACTTC. Translating it yields CASRRGVRETQYF.